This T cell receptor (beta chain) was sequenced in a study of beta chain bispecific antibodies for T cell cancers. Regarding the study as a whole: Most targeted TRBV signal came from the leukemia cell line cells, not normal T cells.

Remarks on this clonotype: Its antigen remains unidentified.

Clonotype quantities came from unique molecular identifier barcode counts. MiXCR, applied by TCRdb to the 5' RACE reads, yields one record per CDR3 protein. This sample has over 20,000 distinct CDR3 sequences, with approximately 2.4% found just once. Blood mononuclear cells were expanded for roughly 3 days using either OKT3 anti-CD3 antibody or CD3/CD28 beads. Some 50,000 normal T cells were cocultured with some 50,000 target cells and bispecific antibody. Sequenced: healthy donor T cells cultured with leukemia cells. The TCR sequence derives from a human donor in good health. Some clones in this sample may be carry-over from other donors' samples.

CDR3 nucleotide sequence: TGTGCCAGCAGCTCGGACCGTGGCACCGGGGAGCTGTTTTTT. Translated, it gives CASSSDRGTGELFF. The V gene is TRBV7-8, the J gene TRBJ2-2, with D unclear. Germline lookup yields CDR1 SGHVS and CDR2 FQNEAQ. Trimming pared 4 bases from V and 4 bases from J, leaving 10 bases between. This CDR3 region has 14 residues.